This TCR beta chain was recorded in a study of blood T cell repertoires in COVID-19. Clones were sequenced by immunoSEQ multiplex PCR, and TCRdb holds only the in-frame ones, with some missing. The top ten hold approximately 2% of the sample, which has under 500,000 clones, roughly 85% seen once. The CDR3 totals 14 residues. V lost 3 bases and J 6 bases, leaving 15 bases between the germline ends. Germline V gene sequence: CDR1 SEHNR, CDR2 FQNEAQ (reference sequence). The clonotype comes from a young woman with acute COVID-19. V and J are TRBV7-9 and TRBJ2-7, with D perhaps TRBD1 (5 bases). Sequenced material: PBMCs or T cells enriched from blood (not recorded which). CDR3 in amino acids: CASSLSMTESEQYF. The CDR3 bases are TGTGCCAGCAGCTTGTCCATGACAGAGAGCGAGCAGTACTTC. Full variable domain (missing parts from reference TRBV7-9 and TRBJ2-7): DTGVSQNPRHKITKRGQNVTFRCDPISEHNRLYWYRQTLGQGPEFLTYFQNEAQLEKSRLLSDRFSAERPKGSFSTLEIQRTEQGDSAMYLCASSLSMTESEQYFGPGTRLTVT.